The T cell receptor (beta chain) described here comes from a study of early T cells in non-severe SARS-CoV-2 infection. Overall study context: Chains were unpaired, as sequencing was done on bulk RNA from unsorted whole blood. Findings and limits, study-wide: VDJdb matching, biased toward anti-spike CD8 responses, missed private and CD4 specificities.

Details on this clonotype: Its antigen remains unidentified.

V lost 7 bases and J 5 bases, leaving 16 bases between the germline ends. Germline CDR1 SGHVS, CDR2 FNYEAQ. The CDR3 runs to 14 residues. Individual cDNA molecules carried attached unique molecular identifiers. MiXCR, run by TCRdb on the 5' RACE reads, gives a single entry per CDR3 protein. The data show 120,000 or so distinct CDR3 sequences, with 10% to 15% seen just once and 3.5% to 4% held by the top ten. The TCR originated in an adult who was a healthcare worker with PCR-confirmed SARS-CoV-2 infection or an uninfected control (not recorded which). The gene calls are TRBV7-6 and TRBJ2-3; possible D gene TRBD2, 6 bases. Sequenced material: whole blood, taken at baseline. In DNA form, the CDR3 reads TGTGCCAGCACCCTAACTAGGGGAGGAGATACGCAGTATTTT. Translated, it gives CASTLTRGGDTQYF. The whole variable domain, filled in from reference TRBV7-6 and TRBJ2-3, reads GAGVSQSPRYKVTKRGQDVALRCDPISGHVSLYWYRQALGQGPEFLTYFNYEAQQDKSGLPNDRFSAERPEGSISTLTIQRTEQRDSAMYRCASTLTRGGDTQYFGPGTRLTVL.